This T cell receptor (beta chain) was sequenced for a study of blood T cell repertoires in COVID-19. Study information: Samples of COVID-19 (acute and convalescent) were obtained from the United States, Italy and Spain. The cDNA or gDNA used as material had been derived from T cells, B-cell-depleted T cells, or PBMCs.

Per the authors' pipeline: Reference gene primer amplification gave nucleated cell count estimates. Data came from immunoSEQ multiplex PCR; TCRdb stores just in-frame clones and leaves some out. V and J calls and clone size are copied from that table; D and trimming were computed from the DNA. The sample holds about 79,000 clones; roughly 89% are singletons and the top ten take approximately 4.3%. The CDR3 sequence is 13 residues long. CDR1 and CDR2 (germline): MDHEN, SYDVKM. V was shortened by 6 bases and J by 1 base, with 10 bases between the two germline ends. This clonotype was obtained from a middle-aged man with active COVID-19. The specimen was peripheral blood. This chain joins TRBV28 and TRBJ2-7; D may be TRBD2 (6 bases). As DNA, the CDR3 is TGTGCCAGCAGGTCGGGAGTGTCCTACGAGCAGTACTTC. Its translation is CASRSGVSYEQYF.